Presented here are 32 T cell receptor beta chains from one specimen sequenced in a study of T cells in Graves' hyperthyroidism and ophthalmopathy. Researchers amplified the TCR beta CDR3 regions from RNA transcripts. During a first-round RT-PCR of the TCR CDR3, the HTBI primer set was used. TCRdb used MiXCR to reprocess the multiplex PCR reads, holding one entry per CDR3 protein. The profile shows about 720,000 distinct CDR3 sequences, 18% of them singletons. Input material: blood. The receptors stem from a woman in her forties or fifties with Graves' hyperthyroidism that later progressed to Graves' ophthalmopathy.

This sequence joins TRBV30 and TRBJ1-3; D may be TRBD1 (6 bases). The germline V gene has CDR1 GTSNPN and CDR2 SVGIG (reference sequence). V lost 2 bases to trimming and J lost 4 bases, with 12 bases between them. CDR3 length: 14 amino acids. The CDR3 sequence is CAWSSSGAGNTIYF. The CDR3 DNA reads as TGTGCCTGGAGTTCTTCAGGGGCAGGAAACACCATATATTTT.

The chain recombines TRBV24-1 with TRBJ2-3; tentatively, D is TRBD1 (6 bases). The CDR3 is made up of 15 amino acids. Germline lookup yields CDR1 KGHDR and CDR2 SFDVKD. V was clipped by 3 bases and J by 4 bases, with 13 bases between them. CDR3 region: CATSDPGTRADTQYF. Written as DNA, the CDR3 is TGTGCCACCAGTGATCCTGGGACACGGGCAGATACGCAGTATTTT.

This clonotype was seen at least ten times. The chain combines TRBV2 with TRBJ2-5; TRBD1 matches 12 bases. CDR3 length equals 15 residues. V lost 6 bases, J lost 5 bases, and 7 bases stayed unmatched. Per germline, CDR1 SNHLY and CDR2 FYNNEI. CDR3 loop: CASRKGTGGAETQYF. Here the CDR3 DNA reads TGTGCCAGCAGAAAGGGGACAGGGGGCGCGGAGACCCAGTACTTC.

The chain carries TRBV4-2 and TRBJ2-1, with TRBD2 matching 10 bases. The V segment lost 1 base and the J segment 4 bases; nucleotides outside the gene matches: 4. Germline assignment: CDR1 LGHNA and CDR2 YNFKEQ. The CDR3 is 16 residues long. The CDR3 sequence is CASSQVSSGGYNEQFF. The DNA for the CDR3 is TGTGCCAGCAGCCAAGTTAGTAGCGGGGGGTACAATGAGCAGTTCTTC.

This chain's CDR3 is CSLTLSAQETQYF. The CDR3, as DNA: TGCAGCCTCACCCTCAGCGCACAAGAGACCCAGTACTTC. The chain links TRBV29-1 to TRBJ2-5, with D unresolved. There are 13 residues in the CDR3. V was cut by 8 bases and J by 2 bases, with 15 bases left in between. CDR1 SQVTM and CDR2 ANQGSEA come from the germline V gene.

This clonotype was found many times. The CDR3 sequence is CASSVKSGSSGGFSYNEQFF. DNA for the CDR3: TGTGCCAGCAGTGTCAAAAGTGGCTCTAGCGGGGGGTTCTCCTACAATGAGCAGTTCTTC. The gene calls are TRBV6-1 and TRBJ2-1, with 11 positions matching TRBD2. V was pared by 4 bases and J by 0 bases, with 14 bases of the junction left unmatched. The CDR3 spans 20 residues. CDR1 and CDR2 (germline): MNHNS, SASEGT.

Many counts were recorded for this clonotype. In DNA, the CDR3 is TGTGCCAGCAGCTTGCGCCAAAACTCCTACAATGAGCAGTTCTTC. This codes for CASSLRQNSYNEQFF. This chain joins TRBV5-5 and TRBJ2-1, with D uncertain. V was cut by 1 base and J by 0 bases, with 8 bases left in between. The length of the CDR3 is 15 residues. Germline lookup yields CDR1 SGHKS and CDR2 YYEKEE (reference sequence).

The chain links TRBV14 to TRBJ2-2, with 12 bases aligning to TRBD2. Germline assignment: CDR1 SGHDN and CDR2 FVKESK. Trimming at V came to 4 bases and at J to 7 bases, leaving 4 bases not matched to a gene. The CDR3 sequence is 15 residues long. CDR3 nucleotides: TGTGCCAGCAGCCGCCGACTAGCGGGGGTCGGGGAGCTGTTTTTT. Its protein product is CASSRRLAGVGELFF.

This clonotype was observed a few times. The V gene is TRBV20-1, the J gene TRBJ1-1; D not resolved. V dropped 6 bases and J dropped 1 base, with 3 bases sitting between them. The CDR3 contains 10 residues. The germline V gene encodes CDR1 DFQATT and CDR2 SNEGSKA (reference sequence). CDR3 amino acids: CSASNTEAFF. In DNA form, the CDR3 reads TGCAGTGCGTCGAACACTGAAGCTTTCTTT.

The V call is TRBV10-2, the J call TRBJ1-2; D is uncertain. Germline CDR1 WSHSY, CDR2 SAAADI. V lost 3 bases and J 1 base, leaving 9 bases between the germline ends. This CDR3 is built from 14 residues. CDR3 sequence: CASSDVRVNYGYTF. The CDR3 DNA follows: TGCGCCAGCAGTGATGTGCGCGTTAACTATGGCTACACCTTC.

V usage is TRBV19 and J usage is TRBJ1-1; 8 nucleotides align to TRBD1. The CDR3 runs 17 residues. CDR1 and CDR2 from the germline V gene are LNHDA and SQIVND (reference sequence). The trim removed 5 bases at V and 2 bases at J, leaving 13 bases unmatched. CDR3: CASSPDRGSSKNTEAFF. The DNA of the CDR3 is TGTGCCAGTAGTCCCGACAGGGGTTCGTCAAAAAACACTGAAGCTTTCTTT.

This clonotype came up a few times. The CDR3 DNA sequence: TGTGCCAGCACTCGTAGCGGGGGGCCCGGAGATACGCAGTATTTT. Its protein product is CASTRSGGPGDTQYF. The chain joins TRBV6-1 to TRBJ2-3; 10 positions agree with TRBD2. The V gene end was trimmed by 7 bases and the J gene end by 5 bases; junction bases not matched to a gene: 9. CDR1 is MNHNS, CDR2 SASEGT, per germline. This CDR3 has 15 amino acids.

This clonotype was seen only a few times. Here the CDR3 reads CSAAGAGDEQYF. For the CDR3, the DNA is TGCAGCGCCGCTGGGGCAGGGGACGAGCAGTACTTC. The genes are TRBV29-1 and TRBJ2-7; possibly TRBD1 for D (6 bases). The CDR3 runs to 12 residues. Trimming left V 7 bases short and J 5 bases short, with 15 bases between. Germline V gene lookup returns CDR1 SQVTM and CDR2 ANQGSEA.

The chain is built from TRBV6-2 or TRBV6-3 and TRBJ2-7, with D possibly being TRBD1 or TRBD2 (6 bases each). The CDR3 has 15 residues. Trimming shortened V by 5 bases and J by 0 bases, and 14 bases separated the two germline ends. In germline, CDR1 is MNHEY, CDR2 SVGEGT. CDR3 DNA: TGTGCCAGCAGTCAGGGGACGGGGGTCTCCTACGAGCAGTACTTC. Translated: CASSQGTGVSYEQYF.

This clonotype was seen a few times. The rearrangement links TRBV12-3 or TRBV12-4 to TRBJ2-7; D not certain. The CDR3 covers 13 residues. Trimming removed 3 bases at V and 0 bases at J, with 6 bases between. CDR3 nucleotides: TGTGCCAGCAGTTTTGGGTTCTCCTACGAGCAGTACTTC. Translation gives CASSFGFSYEQYF.

This clonotype has a count of ten or more. The chain combines TRBV24-1 with TRBJ2-3, with 10 bases that match TRBD1. The germline CDR1 and CDR2 sequences are KGHDR and SFDVKD. The CDR3 runs to 16 residues. With 4 bases clipped from V and 2 bases from J, the junction kept 5 bases outside the gene matches. For the CDR3, the DNA is TGTGCCACCAGTGAGTCCGGGACAGGGGACACAGATACGCAGTATTTT. It yields the protein CATSESGTGDTDTQYF.

This clonotype was found a few times. CDR3 protein: CASSEGSAYNEQFF. DNA for the CDR3: TGTGCCAGCAGTGAAGGGAGTGCCTACAATGAGCAGTTCTTC. The chain combines TRBV6-1 with TRBJ2-1, with D hard to call. The CDR3 runs to 14 residues. V was cut by 1 base and J by 2 bases, with 6 bases left in between. Germline V gene lookup returns CDR1 MNHNS and CDR2 SASEGT.

The chain recombines TRBV14 with TRBJ2-7; the D is unclear. Trimming shortened V by 0 bases and J by 0 bases, and 6 bases separated the two germline ends. CDR1 and CDR2 from the germline V gene are SGHDN and FVKESK. CDR3 length: 14 residues. CDR3 sequence: CASSQDVLSYEQYF. In DNA, the CDR3 is TGTGCCAGCAGCCAAGATGTCCTCTCCTACGAGCAGTACTTC.

For this clonotype: One end of the junction is discordant with germline, which a read error may explain. The rearrangement uses TRBV6-1 and TRBJ1-1, with D maybe TRBD1 (6 bases). The CDR3 has 16 amino acids. Germline CDR1 reads MNHNS; CDR2 reads SASEGT. The CDR3 sequence is CASRENRIQGPIEAFF. The CDR3 DNA is TGTGCCAGCCGTGAAAATAGGATTCAGGGGCCGATAGAAGCTTTCTTT.

V gene TRBV6-1 combines with J gene TRBJ2-3, with 7 bases that match TRBD2. V lost 6 bases, J lost 0 bases, and 3 bases stayed unmatched. CDR1 is MNHNS, CDR2 SASEGT, per germline. The CDR3 extends over 14 amino acids. CDR3 bases: TGTGCCAGCAGGCGGGGGAAGAGCACAGATACGCAGTATTTT. It codes for CASRRGKSTDTQYF.

This clonotype was seen repeatedly, ten times or more. J is TRBJ1-2 and V is TRBV3-1, with D unresolved. Germline V gene sequence: CDR1 LGHDT, CDR2 YNNKEL (reference sequence). Trimming stripped 0 bases from V and 8 bases from J, with 10 bases between. The CDR3 has 13 residues. The CDR3, as DNA: TGTGCCAGCAGCCAAGAGACTATCGGCGGCTACACCTTC. It encodes CASSQETIGGYTF.

This clonotype was detected many times. The rearrangement joins TRBV12-3 or TRBV12-4 to TRBJ1-4, with TRBD1 matching over 9 bases. The length of the CDR3 is 13 residues. V gave up 6 bases and J gave up 8 bases; unmatched junction bases: 4. The CDR3 here is CASRQGAREKLFF. CDR3 coding DNA: TGTGCCAGCAGACAGGGGGCAAGGGAAAAACTGTTTTTT.

The chain carries TRBV3-1 and TRBJ2-1, with D perhaps matching TRBD1 (6 bases). V shed 1 base and J shed 4 bases, with 14 bases lying between them. CDR3 length: 16 amino acids. Germline V gene sequence: CDR1 LGHDT, CDR2 YNNKEL (reference sequence). The CDR3 sequence: CASSQVRQGPYNEQFF. The CDR3 DNA sequence: TGTGCCAGCAGCCAAGTGCGGCAGGGGCCTTACAATGAGCAGTTCTTC.

This rearrangement joins TRBV11-2 to TRBJ1-1; D is perhaps TRBD1 (6 bases). The CDR3 runs 13 residues. Trimming took 3 bases from V and 8 from J, leaving 13 bases between them. Germline CDR1 SGHAT, CDR2 FQNNGV. The CDR3 DNA reads as TGTGCCAGCAGCTTTACGGGGGCTTCGGAAGCTTTCTTT. Translation gives CASSFTGASEAFF.

Only a few counts were recorded for this clonotype. The rearrangement joins TRBV20-1 to TRBJ1-4, with 8 nucleotides matching TRBD1. Germline CDR1 is DFQATT and CDR2 is SNEGSKA (reference sequence). The CDR3 runs to 13 residues. The V segment lost 6 bases and the J segment 6 bases; nucleotides outside the gene matches: 6. The CDR3 loop is CSAQQGGDEKLFF. In nucleotides, the CDR3 is TGCAGTGCCCAACAGGGGGGGGATGAAAAACTGTTTTTT.

In its sample, this clonotype was seen a few times. The rearrangement links TRBV4-1 to TRBJ1-2; D is possibly TRBD1 (5 bases). Trimming stripped 0 bases from V and 4 bases from J, with 21 bases between. This CDR3 is 18 amino acids long. Germline CDR1 reads MGHRA; CDR2 reads YSYEKL. The CDR3 region is CASSQDRVGDRTLYGYTF. In DNA, the CDR3 is TGCGCCAGCAGCCAAGATCGGGTTGGAGACAGAACTCTCTATGGCTACACCTTC.

The rearrangement links TRBV11-3 to TRBJ1-1; D may be TRBD1 (5 bases). V was cut by 6 bases and J by 5 bases, with 16 bases left in between. This CDR3 is 14 amino acids long. Per the germline V gene, CDR1 is SGHNT and CDR2 is YENEEA. CDR3 residues: CASSPPQGGTEAFF. The CDR3 nucleotides read TGTGCCAGCAGTCCGCCGCAGGGAGGGACTGAAGCTTTCTTT. The full variable domain, its missing parts supplied by reference TRBV11-3 and TRBJ1-1, is EAGVVQSPRYKIIEKKQPVAFWCNPISGHNTLYWYLQNLGQGPELLIRYENEEAVDDSQLPKDRFSAERLKGVDSTLKIQPAELGDSAVYLCASSPPQGGTEAFFGQGTRLTVV.

In its sample, this clonotype was seen many times. The rearrangement uses TRBV20-1 and TRBJ2-7, with 9 bases identical to TRBD1. With V trimmed by 0 bases and J by 3 bases, 6 bases remained unmatched. The CDR3 is 15 residues long. Germline CDR1 and CDR2: DFQATT and SNEGSKA (reference sequence). Here the CDR3 DNA reads TGCAGTGCTAGAGATGCCCGGGACAGGGACTACGAGCAGTACTTC. This sequence encodes CSARDARDRDYEQYF.

This chain uses TRBV10-3 with TRBJ1-3, with D unresolved. In germline, CDR1 is ENHRY, CDR2 SYGVKD. The CDR3 is 16 residues long. Trimming shortened V by 6 bases and J by 0 bases, and 15 bases separated the two germline ends. CDR3: CAISVDPQISGNTIYF. The DNA for the CDR3 is TGTGCCATCAGCGTGGACCCACAAATCTCTGGAAACACCATATATTTT.

This clonotype was detected only a few times. The chain links TRBV7-6 to TRBJ1-1; TRBD1 might be the D (5 bases). Trimming shortened V by 3 bases and J by 5 bases, and 13 bases separated the two germline ends. The CDR3 totals 14 residues. The germline V gene encodes CDR1 SGHVS and CDR2 FNYEAQ. CDR3 in DNA: TGTGCCAGCAGCTTGGGCTTTGGGGGGACTGAAGCTTTCTTT. This encodes CASSLGFGGTEAFF.

The sample holds a few counts of this clonotype. The CDR3 bases are TGCAGCGTTGAAAGACAGGCCCACAATGAGCAGTTCTTC. Translating gives CSVERQAHNEQFF. The J gene is TRBJ2-1, the V gene TRBV29-1, with D possibly TRBD1 on 6 matching bases. This CDR3 is 13 amino acids long. Trimming shortened V by 2 bases and J by 5 bases, and 10 bases separated the two germline ends. Germline-derived CDR1 and CDR2 are SQVTM and ANQGSEA.

J is TRBJ1-1 and V is TRBV29-1; possible D gene TRBD1, 5 bases. The CDR3 has 14 amino acids. Trimming removed 4 bases from V and 0 bases from J, with 12 bases in between. CDR1 is SQVTM and CDR2 is ANQGSEA in the germline V gene. The DNA for the CDR3 is TGCAGCGTTGTAGGGGCCCCCATGAACACTGAAGCTTTCTTT. Encoded protein: CSVVGAPMNTEAFF.